This T cell receptor beta chain was recovered during a study of spatial heterogeneity in lung cancer (dated by TCRdb to the late 2010s). Regarding the complete study: Samples were obtained from 72 patients with early-stage, untreated non-small cell lung cancer from the lung TRACERx cohort. More beta-chain than alpha-chain transcripts were consistently detected, likely reflecting higher beta-chain transcript abundance. Follow-up PBMC samples were sequenced whenever available, with a median time to follow-up of approximately 2 years after resection. TCR alpha and beta repertoires were quantitatively compared across multiple tumor regions, matched nontumor lung and blood in non-small cell lung cancer. At surgery, both alpha and beta chains were TCR-sequenced in 220 tumor regions, 64 matched nontumor lung samples and a few dozen PBMC samples. Nonsynonymous mutation counts, determined by whole-exome sequencing of tumor tissue, were related to TCR repertoire features. In the raw uncorrected reads, each unique combination of TCR and UMI appeared more than ten times on average. The investigation overall reported the following: Additional single-cell paired TCR alpha and beta sequencing was considered necessary to confirm, at a functional level, the hypothesis that regional TCRs recognize regional mutations. Only 15 or so patients were included in the comparisons of baseline and follow-up blood repertoires. Ubiquitous expanded tumor TCRs showed up in blood more often at tumor resection than at routine follow-up.

Counted from cysteine to phenylalanine, this CDR3 has 16 amino acids. This entry keeps only the CDR3 DNA: 48 bases, framed from base 1. The V and J ends are trimmed by 5 bases and 6 bases, leaving 22 bases between them. From a lookup of the germline V gene, CDR1 and CDR2 are SGHAT and FQNNGV. The library was produced with 5' RACE. Sequencing used a NextSeq 500. The TCR library protocol attached a unique molecular identifier to each TCR cDNA molecule to allow correction of PCR and sequencing errors. Turning to the authors' computational methods: Decombinator tools were used for TCR identification, UMI-based error correction and CDR3 extraction. Expanded TCRs were defined as those above a frequency of 2 per 1,000, corresponding to the top 1% of the tumor frequency distribution. Renyi diversity was computed with the R vegan package after each repertoire had been subsampled 100 times to 5,000 TCRs. CDR3 similarity networks were constructed using string-kernel similarity of amino acid triplets, with links drawn between CDR3s whose pairwise similarity was above 0.82. TCRdb reprocessed the public reads (quality trimming at Q25 with fastp, clone calling with MiXCR) and kept in-frame beta chains. Each CDR3 protein appears once, grouped with its most common genes and DNA. The V and J calls were determined by TCRdb, not by the authors. For this sample the table gives just over 70,000 distinct CDR3 sequences, of which around 9.3% were detected only once. Jointly, the top ten make up 1.9% of the sample.

This clonotype was observed at least ten times. The clone's antigen remains unknown. The record has no base qualities; no much larger clone is one base away. The time point label corresponds to: blood at routine non-recurrence follow-up after resection. For TCR sequencing, whole RNA was extracted from tumor and nontumor lung tissue, or from cryopreserved PBMC samples, and no cell sorting was done. Only patients for whom sufficient RNA was available from at least two tumor regions were selected for TCR sequencing. The chain couples TRBV11-2 to TRBJ1-2; the D gene is perhaps TRBD1, on 5 matching bases. The specimen was PBMCs, collected at follow-up. This receptor was taken from a female donor with early-stage non-small cell lung cancer. The DNA sequence is given as TGTGCCAGCAGCCCAGTACTAGGGTCTACGGGGCATGGCTACACCTTC. Translated, this is CASSPVLGSTGHGYTF.